The next 5 T cell receptor beta chains were all read from a single sample in a study of shared clonotypes between healthy human individuals. The protocol was immunoSEQ multiplex PCR, while the TCRdb copy is restricted to in-frame clones and leaves out a portion. The data contain approximately 2.5 million clones, 93% of them singletons. Input material: naive CD4+ T cells from PBMCs. This sample's subset: CD45RA+ positively selected. Source of these receptors: a man younger than 35 in good health. Some clones in this sample may be carry-over from other donors' samples.

The V and J genes are TRBV6-1 and TRBJ2-7, with 11 bases lining up with TRBD1. Germline-derived CDR1 and CDR2 are MNHNS and SASEGT. This CDR3 is built from 13 residues. The V gene end was trimmed by 11 bases and the J gene end by 8 bases; junction bases not matched to a gene: 11. CDR3 in amino acids: CASERDRGFQQYF. The DNA of the CDR3 is TGTGCCTCCGAACGGGACAGGGGGTTTCAGCAGTACTTC.

The chain's CDR3 is CASSYFRGYTEAFF. The CDR3 region has the DNA TGTGCCAGCAGTTACTTCAGGGGTTACACTGAAGCTTTCTTT. The J gene is TRBJ1-1, the V gene TRBV6-5; D is possibly TRBD1 (6 bases). This CDR3 contains 14 residues. V gave up 1 base and J gave up 3 bases, with 9 bases separating them. Germline V gene sequence: CDR1 MNHEY, CDR2 SVGAGI.

This chain uses TRBV7-2 with TRBJ2-5; 9 nucleotides agree with TRBD2. The CDR3 loop spans 15 amino acids. Germline V gives CDR1 SGHTA, CDR2 FQGNSA. Germline trimming cut 5 bases from V and 9 bases from J; bases unmatched to any gene: 13. As DNA, the CDR3 is TGTGCCAGCAGCCAGCCTAGCGGGGCTAGGGGGGCCCAGTACTTC. It translates to CASSQPSGARGAQYF.

The chain couples TRBV18 to TRBJ2-3, with D hard to call. Per germline, CDR1 KGHSH and CDR2 LQKENI. The ends were cut back, 1 base at V and 2 bases at J, with 10 bases in the middle. CDR3 length: 15 amino acids. The CDR3 coding sequence is TGTGCCAGCTCACCACGGATCCGGGCCACAGATACGCAGTATTTT. Translation: CASSPRIRATDTQYF. The full variable domain, in which reference TRBV18 and TRBJ2-3 provide the parts outside the CDR3, is NAGVMQNPRHLVRRRGQEARLRCSPMKGHSHVYWYRQLPEEGLKFMVYLQKENIIDESGMPKERFSAEFPKEGPSILRIQQVVRGDSAAYFCASSPRIRATDTQYFGPGTRLTVL.

The chain recombines TRBV2 with TRBJ2-3; D call uncertain. The V gene's germline CDR1 is SNHLY and CDR2 FYNNEI. This CDR3 is built from 14 residues. V lost 8 bases and J 2 bases, leaving 14 bases between the germline ends. In DNA, the CDR3 is TGTGCCAGCTCTGGAAGGAGCTACACAGATACGCAGTATTTT. It encodes CASSGRSYTDTQYF.